This T cell receptor beta chain originates from a study of cytomegalovirus exposure and HLA in healthy donors. The table lists this clone with a few counts. V was cut by 0 bases and J by 11 bases, with 8 bases left in between. The germline gives CDR1 SGHAT, CDR2 FQNNGV. The CDR3 is 13 residues long. The PCR ran on 60 Vbeta and 13 Jbeta primers. Clones were sequenced by immunoSEQ multiplex PCR, and TCRdb holds only the in-frame ones, with some missing. The top ten clones hold roughly 2% of a sample with some 29,000 clones, 44% of them seen once. The sample taken for sequencing was PBMCs. The chain uses TRBV11-2 and TRBJ1-6; D not resolved. The sequence was obtained from a woman between 45 and 65 years old in good health and CMV-seronegative. The CDR3 DNA reads as TGTGCCAGCAGCTTAGATCGTATTGCACCCCTCCACTTT. Protein product: CASSLDRIAPLHF.